Listed below are T cell receptor beta chains from one sample, sequenced in a study of CD8+ T cells in alopecia areata. Repertoires were generated with immunoSEQ multiplex PCR, while TCRdb's copy carries only in-frame clones and drops some. The data show about 76,000 clones, with around 60% seen just once and around a quarter held by the top ten. Sample: CD8+ T cells sorted from blood, taken at week 24, from a patient treated with tofacitinib. The receptor source for this set is a human donor with alopecia areata. Both conserved end residues are part of each CDR3. A D gene is named only where the DNA matches it firmly. Size is stated for part of the rows, as once, few or many counts, or as a class when the clone is expanded.

j_call clone_size v_call d_call cdr3_nt cdr3_aa
TRBJ1-1 . TRBV5-6 . TGTGCCAGCAGCTTGGATGAGGGTTATAGTGAAGCTTTCTTT CASSLDEGYSEAFF
TRBJ2-3 . TRBV5-1 TRBD2 TGCGCCAGCAGCGCGGGACTAGCGGGGTTCCGGGTTACGCAGTATTTT CASSAGLAGFRVTQYF
TRBJ2-7 once TRBV4-1 . TGCGCCAGCAGCCAATCCACCGGGGGCTCATCCTACGAGCAGTACTTC CASSQSTGGSSYEQYF
TRBJ2-2 . TRBV30 . TGTGCCTGGAGTCGAGAGGACACCGGGGAGCTGTTTTTT CAWSREDTGELFF
TRBJ2-5 . TRBV4-1 . TGCGCCAGCAGCCCCCTCCGGGGGCCGGGGGAGACCCAGTACTTC CASSPLRGPGETQYF
TRBJ2-2 . TRBV7-8 . TGTGCCAGCAGCATCCCCTTTGGGCGGGGGCCAACCGGGGAGCTGTTTTTT CASSIPFGRGPTGELFF
TRBJ2-5 . TRBV6-5 . TGTGCCAGCAGTTTGGGGGAGACCCAGTACTTC CASSLGETQYF
TRBJ2-3 . TRBV27 . TGTGCCAGCAGTTTATCGCGTATGATTAGTAGGGACCCTACAGATACGCAGTATTTT CASSLSRMISRDPTDTQYF
TRBJ1-1 . TRBV6-4 . TGTGCCAGCAGTGAGGGGGGCCCGGGCACTGAAGCTTTCTTT CASSEGGPGTEAFF
TRBJ2-1 . TRBV28 . TGTGCCCCATCCGTCCGAGGATTCATCAATGAGCAGTTCTTC CAPSVRGFINEQFF
TRBJ2-3 . TRBV5-6 . TGTGCCAGCAGCTTCGGGGGGCGGAACACAGATACGCAGTATTTT CASSFGGRNTDTQYF
TRBJ2-3 . TRBV7-6 . TGTGCCAGCAGCCCTGTGGGGGGGGGCGTCACAGATACGCAGTATTTT CASSPVGGGVTDTQYF
TRBJ2-5 once TRBV2 TRBD2 TGTGCCAGCAGTGAGGGACTAGCGAAAGAGACCCAGTACTTC CASSEGLAKETQYF
TRBJ1-2 few TRBV19 TRBD1 TGTGCCAGTAGTCCCGGGACAGGAGCCAACGGGGGCTACACCTTC CASSPGTGANGGYTF
TRBJ2-5 . TRBV5-6 . TGTGCCAGCAGCTTGACCCCTTGGGAGACCCAGTACTTC CASSLTPWETQYF
TRBJ1-5 . TRBV7-6 . TGTGCCAGCAAAGGCCTCAGGGACTATCAGCCCCAGCATTTT CASKGLRDYQPQHF
TRBJ2-1 . TRBV9 . TGTGCCAGCAGCGCCGAATGGGGAGGCAATGAGCAGTTCTTC CASSAEWGGNEQFF
TRBJ2-3 . TRBV6-5 . TGTGCCAGCAGTTTATCCCTCACAGATACGCAGTATTTT CASSLSLTDTQYF
TRBJ2-1 few TRBV4-1 TRBD1 TGTGCCAGCAGCCAAGTGGGACAGGGTCCCTACAATGAGCAGTTCTTC CASSQVGQGPYNEQFF
TRBJ2-6 . TRBV7-9 TRBD1 TGTGCCAGCAGCTCGACAGGGGCGTTCTCTGGGGCCAACGTCCTGACTTTC CASSSTGAFSGANVLTF
TRBJ2-1 . TRBV27 TRBD2 TGTGCCAGCAGTACAATAGCGGGGGGGGACTACAATGAGCAGTTCTTC CASSTIAGGDYNEQFF
TRBJ2-7 . TRBV29-1 . TGCAGCGTTGGTGGGGGGATAGGGGAGCAGTACTTC CSVGGGIGEQYF
TRBJ2-2 . TRBV11-2 . TGTGCCAGCAGCCCGGTCGTTGGGCACACCGGGGAGCTGTTTTTT CASSPVVGHTGELFF
TRBJ2-3 . TRBV6-5 TRBD2 TGTGCCAGCACCCAGACTAGCGGGGCGGGAGATACGCAGTATTTT CASTQTSGAGDTQYF
TRBJ2-6 . TRBV19 . TGTGCCAGTAGTATCTTTGTATCCTCGGGGGCCAACGTCCTGACTTTC CASSIFVSSGANVLTF
TRBJ1-5 . TRBV28 TRBD1 TGTGCCAGCAGTCCTGACAGGGGTGTTCAGCCCCAGCATTTT CASSPDRGVQPQHF
TRBJ2-4 . TRBV29-1 . TGCAGCGTTGACGGGGTAGGAACAGCCAAAAACATTCAGTACTTC CSVDGVGTAKNIQYF
TRBJ2-1 few TRBV7-3 . TGTGCCAGCGGGCTTGAGCATGAGCAGTTCTTC CASGLEHEQFF
TRBJ1-4 . TRBV5-1 TRBD1 TGCGCCAGCAGCAAGGGACAGGGAATAGGGGAAAAACTGTTTTTT CASSKGQGIGEKLFF
TRBJ2-1 few TRBV5-5 . TGTGCCAGCAGCTTGGTGGGGGATGAGCAGTTCTTC CASSLVGDEQFF
TRBJ2-1 . TRBV7-8 TRBD2 TGTGCCAGCAGAGCCGGGACTAGCGGACTTATAGAGCAGTTCTTC CASRAGTSGLIEQFF
TRBJ2-7 . TRBV27 TRBD1 TGTGCCAGCAGCCCCGCCGGGACAGGTTTTTACGAGCAGTACTTC CASSPAGTGFYEQYF